This TCR beta chain was profiled in a study of T cells after yellow fever vaccination. Study as a whole: SMART-Seq v4 Ultra Low Input served to prepare low-cell-number fractions.

Germline V gene lookup returns CDR1 MNHNS and CDR2 SASEGT. CDR3 length equals 16 residues. The V end was cut by 6 bases, the J end by 2 bases, with 18 bases between. MiXCR was run by TCRdb on the 5' RACE reads, yielding one entry per CDR3 protein. Among over 100,000 distinct CDR3 sequences listed, 8% to 9.5% were seen once. Whole-study results and caveats: Most clones from primary vaccination resurfaced after the booster (around 97% CD4, 70% to 90% CD8).

There are a few counts of this clonotype. Antigen: not known. Sample: CD8+ T cells sorted from PBMCs, taken 45 days after the yellow fever booster vaccination. The V gene is TRBV6-1, the J gene TRBJ2-3, with D maybe TRBD2 (6 bases). The sequence came from a man under 40 who received the YFV17D yellow fever vaccine. The CDR3 bases are TGTGCCAGCAGCACCATAGCGGAGGCGAACACAGATACGCAGTATTTT. Its translation is CASSTIAEANTDTQYF.